The 3 T cell receptor beta chains below were found in one sample sequenced in a study of T-cell reconstitution after alpha-beta-depleted transplantation in children. For TCRbeta, the library was prepared with unique molecular identifiers. MiXCR, run by TCRdb on the PCR reads, gives a single entry per CDR3 protein. The sample consists of approximately 980,000 distinct CDR3 sequences, roughly 31% of them appearing once. The source was PBMCs, mostly from graft donor cells, collected 360 days after TCRalphabeta/CD19-depleted stem cell transplant. These receptors all come from a boy younger than two who had a stem cell transplant for SCID, so the T cells may come from the graft donor.

This clonotype was observed a few times. V usage is TRBV12-3 or TRBV12-4 and J usage is TRBJ1-5, with D possibly matching TRBD1 (5 bases). The CDR3 length is 17 residues. V lost 3 bases to trimming and J lost 0 bases, with 15 bases between them. The CDR3 DNA sequence: TGTGCCAGCAGTTTTGGGGCAGGGCCCAATAGCAATCAGCCCCAGCATTTT. Translation: CASSFGAGPNSNQPQHF.

This clonotype has more than one count but fewer than ten. The V call is TRBV5-1, the J call TRBJ2-1; D could derive from TRBD1 or TRBD2 (5 bases each). The V and J ends lost 0 bases and 6 bases respectively, with 13 bases between them. The CDR3 contains 15 residues. Per germline, CDR1 SGHRS and CDR2 YFSETQ. This CDR3 reads CASSLGQGRVNEQFF. The CDR3 nucleotides read TGCGCCAGCAGCTTGGGGCAGGGACGCGTCAATGAGCAGTTCTTC.

The chain recombines TRBV7-2 with TRBJ2-7; D unclear. The CDR3 is 13 amino acids. Trimming removed 5 bases at V and 3 bases at J, with 11 bases between. Germline loops: CDR1 SGHTA, CDR2 FQGNSA. The CDR3 nucleotides are TGTGCCAGCAGCCCCAGATACCGCTACGAGCAGTACTTC. This translates into CASSPRYRYEQYF.